This T cell receptor (beta chain) was identified during a study of shared clonotypes between healthy human individuals. Some clones are missing from TCRdb's copy, which holds only in-frame ones; the method was immunoSEQ multiplex PCR. The sample includes a few million clones, 92% of them seen just once. This CDR3 comprises 15 residues. With 5 bases clipped from V and 4 bases from J, the junction kept 7 bases outside the gene matches. From germline, CDR1 is MNHEY and CDR2 SMNVEV (reference sequence). This chain joins TRBV27 and TRBJ1-5, with 8 bases lining up with TRBD1. The TCR comes from a man aged 18-30 years in good health. Some clones in this sample may be carry-over from other donors' samples. The sequencing sample was made of naive CD4+ T cells from PBMCs. The subset is: CD45RA+ positively selected. In DNA, the CDR3 is TGTGCCAGCAGTCCTCTCGACAGGGGTAATCAGCCCCAGCATTTT. Translated: CASSPLDRGNQPQHF.